The source of this T cell receptor (beta chain) is a study of immune evolution from preneoplasia to lung adenocarcinoma. CDR1 is MNHEY and CDR2 is SVGAGI in the germline V gene. Trimming took 4 bases from V and 0 from J, leaving 9 bases between them. The CDR3 covers 14 residues. Here immunoSEQ multiplex PCR was the method, and the copy in TCRdb shows in-frame clones only, minus some. The sample includes about 41,000 clones, less than 80% of them seen just once. Each case's diagnosis was confirmed by two pathologists on H&E. Points on this clone: The antigen is undetermined.

General study results and limits: Later-stage lesions appeared to have more T cells, more diversity, less clonality.

This receptor was identified in a person aged 55 to 75 with lung adenocarcinoma. Sequenced material: FFPE invasive lung adenocarcinoma tissue. The chain uses TRBV6-5 and TRBJ1-2, with D hard to call. DNA of the CDR3: TGTGCCAGCAGTTTATCCACCTCTAACTATGGCTACACCTTC. It translates to CASSLSTSNYGYTF.